Below, 21 T cell receptor beta chains from the same sample are listed, as sequenced in a study of a mutant IDH1 vaccine in newly diagnosed glioma. These TCRs' antigens remain unknown. The protocol was immunoSEQ multiplex PCR, while the TCRdb copy is restricted to in-frame clones and leaves out a portion. The sample carries 10,000 to 14,000 clones, around 80% recorded once. Time point: week 47, end of study. Each dose of the vaccine consisted of 300 ug of mutant IDH1 20-mer peptide, with topical imiquimod. The sample consisted of PBMCs, taken from a glioma patient whose treatment included an IDH1 peptide vaccine. These receptors originate from a man aged 25-45 years with glioma.

The chain has TRBV5-6 and TRBJ1-2; 8 bases line up with TRBD1. V was pared by 4 bases and J by 8 bases, with 10 bases of the junction left unmatched. In germline, CDR1 is SGHDT, CDR2 YYEEEE. The CDR3 is 14 amino acids. CDR3 bases: TGTGCCAGCAGCGCGTGGACAGGGTCGGTCGGCTACACCTTC. The encoded protein is CASSAWTGSVGYTF.

The gene calls are TRBV19 and TRBJ2-7, with 9 bases fitting TRBD2. The germline V gene encodes CDR1 LNHDA and CDR2 SQIVND (reference sequence). J gave up 7 bases and V 4 bases, and 8 bases lay outside the gene matches. CDR3 length: 14 residues. CDR3 residues: CASSTSGTQREQYF. The DNA of the CDR3 is TGTGCCAGTAGTACTAGCGGGACCCAGCGGGAGCAGTACTTC. The whole variable domain, filled in from reference TRBV19 and TRBJ2-7, reads DGGITQSPKYLFRKEGQNVTLSCEQNLNHDAMYWYRQDPGQGLRLIYYSQIVNDFQKGDIAEGYSVSREKKESFPLTVTSAQKNPTAFYLCASSTSGTQREQYFGPGTRLTVT.

This chain links TRBV4-2 with TRBJ2-7; 9 nucleotides agree with TRBD2. Looked up from germline, CDR1 is LGHNA and CDR2 is YNFKEQ. Trimming at V came to 0 bases and at J to 4 bases, leaving 7 bases not matched to a gene. CDR3 length: 16 residues. CDR3 loop: CASSQDGLAGRYEQYF. In DNA form, the CDR3 reads TGTGCCAGCAGCCAAGATGGGCTAGCGGGAAGGTACGAGCAGTACTTC.

The gene calls are TRBV2 and TRBJ2-2; D is undetermined. With 4 bases removed from V and 6 bases from J, the gap between germline ends came to 3 bases. The germline V gene encodes CDR1 SNHLY and CDR2 FYNNEI. This CDR3 is built from 11 residues. CDR3 nucleotides: TGTGCCAGCAGTGTAGCCGGGGAGCTGTTTTTT. Translating gives CASSVAGELFF. Full variable domain (rest looked up from reference TRBV2 and TRBJ2-2): EPEVTQTPSHQVTQMGQEVILRCVPISNHLYFYWYRQILGQKVEFLVSFYNNEISEKSEIFDDQFSVERPDGSNFTLKIRSTKLEDSAMYFCASSVAGELFFGEGSRLTVL.

V is TRBV11-3 and J is TRBJ2-5, with D unresolved. V shed 4 bases and J shed 1 base, with 7 bases lying between them. The CDR3 covers 13 residues. Per germline, CDR1 SGHNT and CDR2 YENEEA. As DNA, the CDR3 is TGTGCCAGCAGCTATGGCACCCAAGAGACCCAGTACTTC. Its translation is CASSYGTQETQYF. The complete variable domain, with remaining parts taken from reference TRBV11-3 and TRBJ2-5, reads EAGVVQSPRYKIIEKKQPVAFWCNPISGHNTLYWYLQNLGQGPELLIRYENEEAVDDSQLPKDRFSAERLKGVDSTLKIQPAELGDSAVYLCASSYGTQETQYFGPGTRLLVL.

The chain uses TRBV19 and TRBJ1-1; D is undetermined. Trimming took 8 bases from V and 7 from J, leaving 14 bases between them. The CDR3 is made up of 12 amino acids. Germline V lookup: CDR1 LNHDA, CDR2 SQIVND (reference sequence). The CDR3 DNA reads as TGTGCCAGTGGCGTAGGAGAAGGTGAAGCTTTCTTT. Protein sequence: CASGVGEGEAFF. Together with reference TRBV19 and TRBJ1-1, the CDR3 gives the full variable domain: DGGITQSPKYLFRKEGQNVTLSCEQNLNHDAMYWYRQDPGQGLRLIYYSQIVNDFQKGDIAEGYSVSREKKESFPLTVTSAQKNPTAFYLCASGVGEGEAFFGQGTRLTVV.

The chain couples TRBV29-1 to TRBJ1-2; the match to TRBD1 covers 7 bases. Unmatched junction bases numbered 5, after V lost 7 bases and J lost 0 bases. The CDR3 is made up of 13 amino acids. Germline values: CDR1 SQVTM, CDR2 ANQGSEA. The CDR3 here is CSALQGSNYGYTF. The CDR3 nucleotides read TGCAGCGCCCTACAGGGGTCTAACTATGGCTACACCTTC.

The V gene is TRBV4-1, the J gene TRBJ1-4; 10 bases map to TRBD1. This CDR3 is 15 amino acids long. Losses at the gene ends were 4 bases for V and 6 bases for J; bases not matched to a gene: 5. Per germline, CDR1 MGHRA and CDR2 YSYEKL. The CDR3 DNA follows: TGCGCCAGCAGCCCCCAGGGGACAGGGGATGAAAAACTGTTTTTT. Translated, it gives CASSPQGTGDEKLFF.

A few counts support this clone. This sequence joins TRBV5-1 and TRBJ1-1, with 7 bases identical to TRBD1. The CDR3 loop spans 15 amino acids. The V and J ends lost 4 bases and 3 bases, in that order; junction bases with no gene match: 9. Germline V gene data show CDR1 as SGHRS and CDR2 as YFSETQ. CDR3 in DNA: TGCGCCAGCAGCCACCGACAGGGTTTGGACACTGAAGCTTTCTTT. As protein: CASSHRQGLDTEAFF.

The rearrangement uses TRBV5-1 and TRBJ2-5; 9 bases align to TRBD2. Trimming took 3 bases from V and 4 from J; bases not matched to a gene: 13. The V gene's germline CDR1 is SGHRS and CDR2 YFSETQ. CDR3 length: 17 residues. Here the CDR3 DNA reads TGCGCCAGCAGCTGGCACCTTAGCGGGAGAACCGGAGAGACCCAGTACTTC. Its protein is CASSWHLSGRTGETQYF.

J is TRBJ2-7 and V is TRBV6-1, with D tentatively TRBD2 (5 bases). Trimming stripped 6 bases from V and 3 bases from J, with 15 bases between. In germline, CDR1 is MNHNS, CDR2 SASEGT. There are 14 residues in the CDR3. CDR3 nucleotides: TGTGCCAGCAGCCAGCCGCTCGGGAACTACGAGCAGTACTTC. Translated: CASSQPLGNYEQYF.

The chain employs TRBV5-1 and TRBJ1-1; possibly TRBD1 for D (6 bases). V lost 3 bases, J lost 1 base, and 10 bases lay in between. The CDR3 is 14 residues long. In germline, CDR1 is SGHRS, CDR2 YFSETQ. CDR3 region: CASSSSGQNTEAFF. The CDR3 DNA sequence: TGCGCCAGCAGCTCCTCGGGACAGAACACTGAAGCTTTCTTT. Together with reference TRBV5-1 and TRBJ1-1, the CDR3 gives the full variable domain: KAGVTQTPRYLIKTRGQQVTLSCSPISGHRSVSWYQQTPGQGLQFLFEYFSETQRNKGNFPGRFSGRQFSNSRSEMNVSTLELGDSALYLCASSSSGQNTEAFFGQGTRLTVV.

This chain links TRBV25-1 with TRBJ2-7; D is perhaps TRBD1 or TRBD2 (5 bases each). The V and J ends lost 3 bases and 7 bases respectively, with 13 bases between them. From germline, CDR1 is MGHDK and CDR2 SYGVNS. This CDR3 comprises 13 residues. This CDR3 is CASSEWDAREQYF. Written as DNA, the CDR3 is TGTGCCAGCAGTGAGTGGGACGCCCGGGAGCAGTACTTC.

This sequence joins TRBV5-1 and TRBJ2-3, with D possibly matching TRBD1 (5 bases). V gave up 0 bases and J gave up 4 bases, with 9 bases separating them. CDR3 length: 14 residues. Per the germline V gene, CDR1 is SGHRS and CDR2 is YFSETQ. The CDR3 region is CASSLDRSPDTQYF. The CDR3 DNA reads as TGCGCCAGCAGCTTGGACAGGTCCCCAGATACGCAGTATTTT.

The V call is TRBV11-1, the J call TRBJ2-7; 11 nucleotides agree with TRBD1. The CDR3 consists of 13 residues. The trim removed 8 bases at V and 7 bases at J, leaving 7 bases unmatched. The germline gives CDR1 SGHAT, CDR2 FQDESV (reference sequence). The CDR3 is CASSRDRGFEQYF. The CDR3 coding sequence is TGTGCCAGCTCACGGGACAGGGGGTTTGAGCAGTACTTC.

In nucleotides, the CDR3 is TGTGCCATCAGACCGGGACAGGGGTGGGAGCAGTACTTC. This translates into CAIRPGQGWEQYF. This chain uses TRBV10-3 with TRBJ2-7; 10 bases are a match to TRBD1. J lost 7 bases, V lost 6 bases, and 6 bases had no gene match. CDR3 length: 13 amino acids. Germline CDR1 and CDR2: ENHRY and SYGVKD.

J is TRBJ2-1 and V is TRBV11-3; D uncertain. Germline CDR1 is SGHNT and CDR2 is YENEEA. Trimming stripped 4 bases from V and 12 bases from J, with 10 bases between. The CDR3 has 11 amino acids. CDR3 residues: CASSSSIGQFF. The CDR3 nucleotides read TGTGCCAGCAGCTCTAGTATAGGGCAGTTCTTC.

The CDR3, as DNA: TGTGCCAGCAGCTTAGAGACAACCTACGAGCAGTACTTC. This sequence encodes CASSLETTYEQYF. This chain links TRBV7-6 with TRBJ2-7; unclear D gene. Per germline, CDR1 SGHVS and CDR2 FNYEAQ. The length of the CDR3 is 13 residues. V lost 1 base, J lost 2 bases, and 6 bases lay in between.

The chain recombines TRBV5-4 with TRBJ1-3; the match to TRBD1 covers 10 bases. The V segment lost 4 bases and the J segment 0 bases; nucleotides outside the gene matches: 7. Germline CDR1 is SGHNT and CDR2 is YYREEE (reference sequence). The CDR3 is 17 amino acids. The CDR3 spells CASSPRTGGGSGNTIYF. The CDR3 DNA sequence: TGTGCCAGCAGCCCCCGGACAGGGGGTGGCTCTGGAAACACCATATATTTT.

This clone is medium-sized (0.01 to 0.1%) by share. The chain is built from TRBV6-5 and TRBJ1-1; D gene ambiguous. Germline-derived CDR1 and CDR2 are MNHEY and SVGAGI. There are 13 residues in the CDR3. V lost 5 bases to trimming and J lost 9 bases, with 16 bases between them. This CDR3 reads CASSITQFGKAFF. In nucleotides, the CDR3 is TGTGCCAGCAGTATAACACAGTTTGGTAAAGCTTTCTTT.

This clone showed up just a few times. The chain combines TRBV12-5 with TRBJ1-5, with D unclear. Germline-derived CDR1 and CDR2 are LGHNT and FRNRAP. This CDR3 is built from 15 residues. The V and J ends lost 5 bases and 2 bases respectively, with 13 bases between them. CDR3 in amino acids: CASGPDVGGNQPQHF. The CDR3 bases are TGTGCTAGTGGTCCTGACGTTGGGGGCAATCAGCCCCAGCATTTT.